This paragraph reports one T cell receptor beta chain. This sample stems from a study of response to subunit inactivated influenza vaccine. TCRdb used MiXCR to reprocess the RT-PCR reads, holding one entry per CDR3 protein. The sample contains under 800,000 distinct CDR3 sequences, about 14% of which appear only once. Trimming left V 3 bases short and J 5 bases short, with 14 bases between. This CDR3 comprises 14 residues. CDR1 is SEHNR, CDR2 FQNEAQ, per germline (reference sequence). Sequences were derived from PBMCs from blood, sampled around 15 days before vaccination. The sequence derives from a middle-aged man who received an inactivated influenza vaccine. The V and J genes are TRBV7-9 and TRBJ2-7, with D possibly matching TRBD2 (7 bases). The CDR3 here is CASSFTGTINEQYF. CDR3 in DNA: TGTGCCAGCAGCTTTACAGGGACTATAAACGAGCAGTACTTC.